This T cell receptor beta chain was captured in a study of cytomegalovirus exposure and HLA in healthy donors. The CDR3 loop spans 15 amino acids. Unmatched junction bases numbered 9, after V lost 5 bases and J lost 3 bases. The germline CDR1 and CDR2 sequences are SGHTA and FQGNSA. Amplification used 60 Vbeta primers and 13 Jbeta primers. Produced via immunoSEQ multiplex PCR; TCRdb's table is partial and in-frame only. This repertoire includes about 53,000 clones. Overall study results and limits: Presence/absence analyses took donor sequencing depth as roughly uniform.

With respect to this clone: Its antigen is not identified.

This receptor was taken from a man between 18 and 35 years old in good health and CMV-seropositive. Sequenced input: PBMCs. V usage is TRBV7-2 and J usage is TRBJ2-7; 8 positions match TRBD2. The CDR3 loop reads CASSREGGTSYEQYF. In DNA form, the CDR3 reads TGTGCCAGCAGCCGGGAGGGGGGAACTAGCTACGAGCAGTACTTC.